The T cell receptor (beta chain) described here comes from a study of blood T cell repertoires in COVID-19. Between the trimmed V and J ends, which lost 3 bases and 4 bases, there was a span of 12 bases. Germline V gives CDR1 KGHDR, CDR2 SFDVKD. The CDR3 is 15 residues long. Profiling relied on immunoSEQ multiplex PCR, and the TCRdb table lists in-frame clones only, not all of them. The table includes roughly 110,000 clones, roughly nine tenths detected once. The source is a man aged 40-49 years with active or convalescent COVID-19. Source material: peripheral blood. The rearrangement links TRBV24-1 to TRBJ1-5; D gene unclear. The CDR3: CATSDRAGVNQPQHF. The DNA of the CDR3 is TGTGCCACCAGTGATCGCGCCGGGGTTAATCAGCCCCAGCATTTT.